This T cell receptor (beta chain) appears in the sequencing data of a study of blood T cell repertoires in COVID-19. Looking at the study overall: Both acute and convalescent COVID-19 samples were obtained from the United States, Italy and Spain.

In the original processing: Nucleated cell number was recorded as an estimate derived from reference gene primer amplification. Here immunoSEQ multiplex PCR was the method, and the copy in TCRdb shows in-frame clones only, minus some. That table supplies the V and J calls and clone size; D and trimming were determined from the DNA. The table shows a few hundred thousand clones, with 82% occurring only once. About this clone itself: The same CDR3 can be traced to other DNA sequences in this sample.

This sequence originates from a woman in her late teens or twenties with acute or convalescent COVID-19. The sequenced material came from peripheral blood.

The CDR3 here is CASSQAGMNTEAFF. CDR3 DNA: TGTGCCAGCAGCCAAGCGGGAATGAACACTGAAGCTTTCTTT. J is TRBJ1-1 and V is TRBV14; no definite D call. V lost 1 base and J 0 bases, leaving 6 bases between the germline ends. Per the germline V gene, CDR1 is SGHDN and CDR2 is FVKESK. This CDR3 has 14 residues. Full variable domain (remainder filled in from reference TRBV14 and TRBJ1-1): EAGVTQFPSHSVIEKGQTVTLRCDPISGHDNLYWYRRVMGKEIKFLLHFVKESKQDESGMPNNRFLAERTGGTYSTLKVQPAELEDSGVYFCASSQAGMNTEAFFGQGTRLTVV.